This T cell receptor beta chain was sequenced for a study of blood T cells in healthy people across ages. Then a second PCR, running about 6 to 12 cycles, was carried out with a sample-barcoded 5' primer and a J-beta primer mix. TCRdb processed the 5' RACE reads anew with MiXCR; each CDR3 protein has one entry. Here the sample spans about 1.8 million distinct CDR3 sequences, 49% being singletons. The CDR3 sequence is 14 residues long. Trimming shortened V by 6 bases and J by 4 bases, and 15 bases separated the two germline ends. Germline-derived CDR1 and CDR2 are MNHNY and SVGAGI (reference sequence).

The sequencing input was blood. The V call is TRBV6-6, the J call TRBJ1-2; no clear D gene. The origin of this receptor is a middle-aged woman in good health. The CDR3 DNA sequence: TGTGCCAGCAGCCCTACTTCCGGCAGCTATGGCTACACCTTC. It codes for CASSPTSGSYGYTF.